Each of the 18 T cell receptor beta chains below was sequenced from the same sample in a study of cytomegalovirus exposure and HLA in healthy donors. Sequencing used immunoSEQ multiplex PCR; TCRdb keeps in-frame clones, though not all of them. This sample yields about 64,000 clones, of which 95% are seen a single time; nearly 6% belongs to the top ten. Specimen: PBMCs. The receptors derive from a young woman in good health and CMV-seropositive.

V usage is TRBV28 and J usage is TRBJ1-6, with a weak D call TRBD1 (5 bases). V was shortened by 4 bases and J by 10 bases, with 17 bases between the two germline ends. This CDR3 comprises 15 residues. Germline values: CDR1 MDHEN, CDR2 SYDVKM. The CDR3 protein is CASSSGRRGRSPLHF. The CDR3 DNA sequence: TGTGCCAGCAGTTCTGGCAGGAGGGGTCGATCACCCCTCCACTTT. The whole variable domain, filled in from reference TRBV28 and TRBJ1-6, reads DVKVTQSSRYLVKRTGEKVFLECVQDMDHENMFWYRQDPGLGLRLIYFSYDVKMKEKGDIPEGYSVSREKKERFSLILESASTNQTSMYLCASSSGRRGRSPLHFGNGTRLTVT.

This sequence joins TRBV4-3 and TRBJ2-3, with 8 bases identical to TRBD2. Germline-derived CDR1 and CDR2 are LGHNA and YSLEER. CDR3 length: 18 amino acids. The ends lost 0 bases at V and 3 bases at J; junction bases unmatched: 11. The CDR3 nucleotides are TGCGCCAGCAGCCAAGACCCGACTCCGAGCGGGGGTACAGATACGCAGTATTTT. This gives the protein CASSQDPTPSGGTDTQYF.

The gene calls are TRBV7-2 and TRBJ2-5, with a weak D call TRBD2 (6 bases). CDR3 length: 13 residues. Trimming took off 3 bases at V and 2 bases at J, with 7 bases between the two ends. Germline V gives CDR1 SGHTA, CDR2 FQGNSA. For the CDR3, the DNA is TGTGCCAGCAGCTTTGGGGGGCAAGAGACCCAGTACTTC. Protein: CASSFGGQETQYF.

DNA of the CDR3: TGTGCCAGCAGCGTAGGCGGGTTTGGGAATCAGCCCCAGCATTTT. Its protein product is CASSVGGFGNQPQHF. This chain joins TRBV9 and TRBJ1-5; D is undetermined. CDR1 is SGDLS and CDR2 is YYNGEE in the germline V gene. This CDR3 is built from 15 residues. Trimming pared 0 bases from V and 4 bases from J, leaving 11 bases between.

The rearrangement uses TRBV2 and TRBJ2-5, with 8 bases that match TRBD2. Germline-derived CDR1 and CDR2 are SNHLY and FYNNEI. The CDR3 is made up of 13 amino acids. V lost 6 bases, J lost 2 bases, and 2 bases stayed unmatched. The CDR3 nucleotides are TGTGCCAGCAGGGGCGGGAGGCAAGAGACCCAGTACTTC. Its protein product is CASRGGRQETQYF.

Here the CDR3 reads CASSARTSGNEQFF. The CDR3 DNA is TGTGCCAGCAGCGCCAGGACTAGCGGGAATGAGCAGTTCTTC. The J gene is TRBJ2-1, the V gene TRBV11-2, with TRBD2 matching 11 bases. The CDR3 is made up of 14 amino acids. V lost 5 bases to trimming and J lost 7 bases; unmatched junction nucleotides: 4. Germline values: CDR1 SGHAT, CDR2 FQNNGV.

The V call is TRBV11-1, the J call TRBJ2-4, with D possibly matching TRBD2 (5 bases). Germline V gene data show CDR1 as SGHAT and CDR2 as FQDESV (reference sequence). The germline V and J ends were trimmed by 4 bases and 1 base, with 14 bases remaining between them. CDR3 length: 16 residues. The CDR3, as DNA: TGTGCCAGCAGCTCGACGGCGGCTAGCGCCAAAAACATTCAGTACTTC. It specifies CASSSTAASAKNIQYF.

The chain has TRBV2 and TRBJ2-7, with 10 bases that match TRBD2. V trimming: 1 base; J trimming: 1 base; junction bases outside the gene matches: 7. The CDR3 sequence is 17 residues long. Germline CDR1 is SNHLY and CDR2 is FYNNEI. The CDR3 bases are TGTGCCAGCAGTGAAGGTACTAGCGGGGTTACGTCCTACGAGCAGTACTTC. This codes for CASSEGTSGVTSYEQYF.

The chain recombines TRBV27 with TRBJ2-2; 7 bases agree with TRBD1. This CDR3 is built from 14 residues. V lost 2 bases to trimming and J lost 4 bases; unmatched junction nucleotides: 1. Germline V gene lookup returns CDR1 MNHEY and CDR2 SMNVEV (reference sequence). In nucleotides, the CDR3 is TGTGCCAGCAGTTTACAGGGGGTCACCGGGGAGCTGTTTTTT. This encodes CASSLQGVTGELFF.

The V gene is TRBV27, the J gene TRBJ2-2, with 7 bases matching TRBD2. The junction had 11 bases not matched to a gene; V was cut back by 2 bases and J by 8 bases. CDR1 and CDR2 (germline): MNHEY, SMNVEV (reference sequence). The CDR3 sequence is 16 residues long. The CDR3 region has the DNA TGTGCCAGCAGTTTAGGGGGGGTGGGTTCTTCGGGGGAGCTGTTTTTT. Translated, it gives CASSLGGVGSSGELFF.

The chain links TRBV4-1 to TRBJ1-5; D unclear. V shed 2 bases and J shed 5 bases, with 13 bases lying between them. From germline, CDR1 is MGHRA and CDR2 YSYEKL. This CDR3 has 15 amino acids. The DNA of the CDR3 is TGCGCCAGCAGCCAAACTCATTCAGGATATCAGCCCCAGCATTTT. As protein: CASSQTHSGYQPQHF.

The chain combines TRBV27 with TRBJ2-7; tentatively, D is TRBD2 (5 bases). Trimming took off 3 bases at V and 0 bases at J, with 15 bases between the two ends. Germline CDR1 MNHEY, CDR2 SMNVEV (reference sequence). This CDR3 is 16 amino acids long. The CDR3 region has the DNA TGTGCCAGCAGTTTGACGGCTAGCCATAGCTCCTACGAGCAGTACTTC. Translation: CASSLTASHSSYEQYF.

V gene TRBV30 combines with J gene TRBJ2-5; perhaps TRBD1 as D (5 bases). Germline CDR1 and CDR2: GTSNPN and SVGIG (reference sequence). CDR3 length: 14 residues. Trimming removed 0 bases from V and 5 bases from J, with 13 bases in between. The CDR3, as DNA: TGTGCCTGGAGTGTTGATGGGGCCGGTGAGACCCAGTACTTC. Translating gives CAWSVDGAGETQYF.

V gene TRBV28 combines with J gene TRBJ1-1; D not resolved. V lost 6 bases and J 4 bases, leaving 15 bases between the germline ends. The CDR3 consists of 14 residues. Germline values: CDR1 MDHEN, CDR2 SYDVKM. CDR3 protein: CASRRAATSTEAFF. The CDR3 DNA reads TGTGCCAGCAGGCGGGCGGCTACAAGCACTGAAGCTTTCTTT. The entire variable domain, with the rest obtained from reference TRBV28 and TRBJ1-1, is as follows: DVKVTQSSRYLVKRTGEKVFLECVQDMDHENMFWYRQDPGLGLRLIYFSYDVKMKEKGDIPEGYSVSREKKERFSLILESASTNQTSMYLCASRRAATSTEAFFGQGTRLTVV.

The chain links TRBV6-1 to TRBJ2-7; possible D gene TRBD2, 5 bases. V lost 2 bases and J 3 bases, leaving 23 bases between the germline ends. CDR3 length: 18 amino acids. The germline V gene has CDR1 MNHNS and CDR2 SASEGT. CDR3 nucleotide sequence: TGTGCCAGCAGTGAAAGAGCCCCGGGTAGCGACACCAGCTACGAGCAGTACTTC. It specifies CASSERAPGSDTSYEQYF.

CDR3 in amino acids: CASSLRGGLSGNTIYF. CDR3 in DNA: TGTGCCAGCAGTTTACGCGGCGGGTTATCTGGAAACACCATATATTTT. The chain recombines TRBV27 with TRBJ1-3, with D unresolved. The CDR3 loop spans 16 amino acids. Germline CDR1 and CDR2: MNHEY and SMNVEV (reference sequence). V lost 2 bases to trimming and J lost 1 base, with 12 bases between them.

J is TRBJ2-1 and V is TRBV7-2; D ambiguous. Germline lookup yields CDR1 SGHTA and CDR2 FQGNSA. V lost 2 bases, J lost 9 bases, and 8 bases lay in between. The CDR3 has 12 amino acids. CDR3 sequence: CASSLRGSEQFF. The DNA for the CDR3 is TGTGCCAGCAGCTTACGCGGAAGTGAGCAGTTCTTC.

The chain has TRBV25-1 and TRBJ1-1, with 9 nucleotides matching TRBD1. The junction had 13 bases not matched to a gene; V was cut back by 2 bases and J by 3 bases. CDR3 length: 18 amino acids. Looked up from germline, CDR1 is MGHDK and CDR2 is SYGVNS. Here the CDR3 reads CASSEGPGQGIADTEAFF. CDR3 sequence (DNA): TGTGCCAGCAGTGAAGGCCCGGGACAGGGTATCGCTGACACTGAAGCTTTCTTT.